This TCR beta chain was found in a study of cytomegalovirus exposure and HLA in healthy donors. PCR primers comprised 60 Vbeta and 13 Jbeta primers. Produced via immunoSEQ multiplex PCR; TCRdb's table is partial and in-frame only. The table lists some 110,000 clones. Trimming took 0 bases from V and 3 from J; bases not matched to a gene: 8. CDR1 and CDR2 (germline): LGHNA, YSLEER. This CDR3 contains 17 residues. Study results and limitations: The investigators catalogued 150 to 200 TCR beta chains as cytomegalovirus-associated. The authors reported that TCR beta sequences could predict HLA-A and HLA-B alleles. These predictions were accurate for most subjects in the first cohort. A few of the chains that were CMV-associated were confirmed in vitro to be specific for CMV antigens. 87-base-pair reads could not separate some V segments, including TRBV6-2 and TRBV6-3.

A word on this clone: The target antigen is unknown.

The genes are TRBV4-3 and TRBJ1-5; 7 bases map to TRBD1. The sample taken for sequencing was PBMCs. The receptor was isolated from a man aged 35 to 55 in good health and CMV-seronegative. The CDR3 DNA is TGCGCCAGCAGCCAAGAGGATAGGGGGCGCGTCAATCAGCCCCAGCATTTT. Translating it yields CASSQEDRGRVNQPQHF.